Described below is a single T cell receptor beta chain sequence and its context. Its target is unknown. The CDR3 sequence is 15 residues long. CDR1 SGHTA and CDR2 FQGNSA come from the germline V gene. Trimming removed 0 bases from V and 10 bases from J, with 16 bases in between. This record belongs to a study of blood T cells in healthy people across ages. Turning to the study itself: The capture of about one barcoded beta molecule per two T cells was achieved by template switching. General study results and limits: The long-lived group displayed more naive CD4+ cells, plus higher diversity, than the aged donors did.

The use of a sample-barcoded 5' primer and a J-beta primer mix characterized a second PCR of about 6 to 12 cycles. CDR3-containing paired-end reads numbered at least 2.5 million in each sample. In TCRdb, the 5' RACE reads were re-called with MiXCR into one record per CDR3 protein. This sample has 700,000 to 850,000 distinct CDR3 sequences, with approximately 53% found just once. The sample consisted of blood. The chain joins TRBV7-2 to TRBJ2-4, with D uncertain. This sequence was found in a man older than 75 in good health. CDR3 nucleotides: TGTGCCAGCAGCTTAGCGGATGGGCCCGGGCTTATTCAGTACTTC. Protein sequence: CASSLADGPGLIQYF.